The 5 T cell receptor beta chains below all came from one sample that was sequenced in a study of technical replicates of blood from a few donors. Produced via immunoSEQ multiplex PCR; TCRdb's table is partial and in-frame only. This table holds about 84,000 clones, roughly 97% found once. The source material was T cells isolated from PBMCs. These receptors originate from a human donor in good health.

The chain recombines TRBV7-9 with TRBJ2-7, with 9 positions matching TRBD1. Trimming removed 6 bases from V and 3 bases from J; junction bases left unmatched: 6. Germline CDR1 reads SEHNR; CDR2 reads FQNEAQ (reference sequence). CDR3 length equals 14 residues. The CDR3 DNA is TGTGCCAGCAGGGAGGGACAGGGCGACTACGAGCAGTACTTC. Encoded protein: CASREGQGDYEQYF.

CDR3: CSTYGGPGTEAFF. The CDR3 bases are TGCAGCACATACGGGGGGCCGGGCACTGAAGCTTTCTTT. The J gene is TRBJ1-1, the V gene TRBV29-1; TRBD1 might be the D (6 bases). The CDR3 loop spans 13 amino acids. Germline V gene data show CDR1 as SQVTM and CDR2 as ANQGSEA. V lost 8 bases and J lost 4, with 17 bases in between. The variable domain in full, completed from reference TRBV29-1 and TRBJ1-1, reads SAVISQKPSRDICQRGTSLTIQCQVDSQVTMMFWYRQQPGQSLTLIATANQGSEATYESGFVIDKFPISRPNLTFSTLTVSNMSPEDSSIYLCSTYGGPGTEAFFGQGTRLTVV.

This clone was picked up one time. J is TRBJ2-1 and V is TRBV5-1; the match to TRBD2 covers 10 bases. The J segment lost 8 bases and the V segment lost 4 bases, leaving 3 bases of the junction unmatched. CDR3 length: 13 amino acids. Germline loops: CDR1 SGHRS, CDR2 YFSETQ. The CDR3 nucleotides are TGCGCCAGCAGCCTAGGACTAGCGGATGAGCAGTTCTTC. Translated: CASSLGLADEQFF.

V and J are TRBV6-5 and TRBJ2-5, with 8 positions matching TRBD2. This CDR3 spans 14 amino acids. The germline gives CDR1 MNHEY, CDR2 SVGAGI. V lost 7 bases to trimming and J lost 5 bases; unmatched junction nucleotides: 9. This CDR3 is CASTFNGGEETQYF. DNA of the CDR3: TGTGCCAGCACCTTTAACGGGGGGGAGGAGACCCAGTACTTC.

V usage is TRBV4-1 and J usage is TRBJ2-2; 10 bases agree with TRBD1. Per germline, CDR1 MGHRA and CDR2 YSYEKL. CDR3 length: 15 amino acids. V gave up 4 bases and J gave up 4 bases; unmatched junction bases: 3. This chain's CDR3 is CASSPRTGGTGELFF. The CDR3 region has the DNA TGCGCCAGCAGCCCACGGACAGGGGGCACCGGGGAGCTGTTTTTT.